This TCR beta chain is from a study of cytomegalovirus exposure and HLA in healthy donors. TCRdb keeps only in-frame clones here, not all; method: immunoSEQ multiplex PCR. The data hold about 83,000 clones, with roughly 96% observed a single time. The CDR3 loop spans 15 amino acids. Between the trimmed V and J ends, which lost 1 base and 2 bases, there was a span of 12 bases. Germline assignment: CDR1 SGHVS and CDR2 FNYEAQ. As for this clone: Antigen: not known.

The approximately 120-subject validation cohort, separate from the 666-subject first cohort, included the donors. The study, taken as a whole, reports: Subsequent analysis showed first-cohort TCR clusters tending to co-occur in around 130 validation repertoires. Some TCR beta chains (roughly 160 of them) were listed as cytomegalovirus-associated. Using the classifier, cytomegalovirus status was reportedly diagnosed with high specificity and sensitivity.

Sequencing was carried out using PBMCs. The V call is TRBV7-6, the J call TRBJ2-7; no clear D. This sequence originates from a woman between 18 and 29 years old in good health and CMV-seronegative. The CDR3 region is CASSLGPATPYEQYF. CDR3 nucleotide sequence: TGTGCCAGCAGCTTAGGTCCCGCTACCCCCTACGAGCAGTACTTC.